The entry below gives a single T cell receptor (beta chain) sequence along with its context. These data belong to a study of blood T cell repertoires in COVID-19. Background on the study: Sites across the United States, Italy and Spain contributed samples from acute and convalescent COVID-19. T cells, B-cell-depleted T cells, or PBMCs provided the cDNA or gDNA that served as material.

The V gene end was trimmed by 8 bases and the J gene end by 7 bases; junction bases not matched to a gene: 12. There are 14 residues in the CDR3. Germline V gene lookup returns CDR1 SNHLY and CDR2 FYNNEI. As originally analysed: Nucleated cell number was recorded as an estimate derived from reference gene primer amplification. This table comes from immunoSEQ multiplex PCR, and its TCRdb copy is limited to in-frame clones, with some not included. Clone size and the V and J calls come from that table; the DNA yielded D and trimming. The sample lists about 76,000 clones, less than 90% seen once, with 18% in the top ten.

Sequencing was done on a sample of peripheral blood. This chain links TRBV2 with TRBJ1-2; 8 bases fit TRBD1. The TCR was taken from a human donor in a cohort sampled during active COVID-19. In DNA form, the CDR3 reads TGTGCCAGCGTGGTCCAGGGGGCGGACGGTGGCTACACCTTC. Translated, it gives CASVVQGADGGYTF.